This TCR beta chain was documented in a study of T cells in Graves' hyperthyroidism and ophthalmopathy. The TCR beta CDR3 regions underwent amplification using RNA transcripts as the source. A first-round RT-PCR of the TCR CDR3 used the HTBI primer set. One entry per CDR3 protein results from TCRdb running MiXCR on the multiplex PCR reads. The sample has hundreds of thousands of distinct CDR3 sequences; about 14% are singletons. The study, taken as a whole, reports: Clonotypes that were expanded in thyroid above 0.001 mostly appeared in blood too. Ophthalmopathy was model-predicted a median roughly six months pre-onset.

To note about this clonotype: Its specificity is not known.

The V gene end was trimmed by 8 bases and the J gene end by 2 bases; junction bases not matched to a gene: 8. The CDR3 spans 14 residues. Germline V gene data show CDR1 as MNHNS and CDR2 as SASEGT. Disease lasting under 3 months, a NOSPECS grade of at least 4, and a Clinical Activity Score of at least 3 were features of the ophthalmopathy patients. Fresh peripheral blood, about 10 ml of it, supplied the PBMCs. Sequencing was performed on blood. The sequence came from a woman between 45 and 60 years old with Graves' ophthalmopathy. The chain links TRBV6-1 to TRBJ2-7; 8 bases fit TRBD1. CDR3 DNA sequence: TGTGCCAGCGAAGACAGGGGCTATACCTACGAGCAGTACTTC. Amino acid sequence: CASEDRGYTYEQYF.